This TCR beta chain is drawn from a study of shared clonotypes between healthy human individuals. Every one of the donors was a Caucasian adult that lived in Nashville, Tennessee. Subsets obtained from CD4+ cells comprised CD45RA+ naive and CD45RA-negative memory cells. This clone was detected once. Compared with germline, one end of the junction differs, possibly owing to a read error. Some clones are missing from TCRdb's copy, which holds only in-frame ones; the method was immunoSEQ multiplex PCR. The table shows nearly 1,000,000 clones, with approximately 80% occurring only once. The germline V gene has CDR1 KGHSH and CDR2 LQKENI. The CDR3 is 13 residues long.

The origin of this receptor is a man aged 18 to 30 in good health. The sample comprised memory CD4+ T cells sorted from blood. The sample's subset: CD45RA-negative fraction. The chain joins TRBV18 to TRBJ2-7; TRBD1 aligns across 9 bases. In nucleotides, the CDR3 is TGTGCCAGCTCCGAGGACAGGGGACTCCTCTTGAACTTC. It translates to CASSEDRGLLLNF.